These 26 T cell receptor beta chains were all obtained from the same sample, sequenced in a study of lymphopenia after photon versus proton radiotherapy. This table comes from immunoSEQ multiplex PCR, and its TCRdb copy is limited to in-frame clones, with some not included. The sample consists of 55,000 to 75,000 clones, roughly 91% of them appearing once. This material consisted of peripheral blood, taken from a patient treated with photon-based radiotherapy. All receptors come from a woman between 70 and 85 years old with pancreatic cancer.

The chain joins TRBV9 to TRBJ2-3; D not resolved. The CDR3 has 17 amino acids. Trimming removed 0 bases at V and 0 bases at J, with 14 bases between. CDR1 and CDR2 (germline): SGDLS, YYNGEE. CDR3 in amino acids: CASSVAGRRSSTDTQYF. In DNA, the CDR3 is TGTGCCAGCAGCGTAGCGGGCCGCCGATCTAGCACAGATACGCAGTATTTT.

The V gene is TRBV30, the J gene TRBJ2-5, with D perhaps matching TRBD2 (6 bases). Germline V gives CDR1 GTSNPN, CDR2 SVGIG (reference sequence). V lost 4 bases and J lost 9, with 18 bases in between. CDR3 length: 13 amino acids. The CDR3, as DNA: TGTGCCTGGAAGGGGACTGCCGCTGAGGCCCAGTACTTC. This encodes CAWKGTAAEAQYF.

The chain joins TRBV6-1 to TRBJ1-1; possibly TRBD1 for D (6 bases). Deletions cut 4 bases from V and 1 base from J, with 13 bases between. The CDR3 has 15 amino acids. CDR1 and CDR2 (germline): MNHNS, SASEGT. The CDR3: CASSVLATGNTEAFF. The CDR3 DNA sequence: TGTGCCAGCAGTGTCCTCGCGACAGGGAACACTGAAGCTTTCTTT.

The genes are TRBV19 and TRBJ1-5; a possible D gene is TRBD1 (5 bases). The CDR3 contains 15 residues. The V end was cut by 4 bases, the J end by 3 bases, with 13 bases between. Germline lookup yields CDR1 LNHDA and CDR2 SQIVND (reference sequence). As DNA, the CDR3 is TGTGCCAGTAGTAAGAACGGGGGAGACAATCAGCCCCAGCATTTT. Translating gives CASSKNGGDNQPQHF.

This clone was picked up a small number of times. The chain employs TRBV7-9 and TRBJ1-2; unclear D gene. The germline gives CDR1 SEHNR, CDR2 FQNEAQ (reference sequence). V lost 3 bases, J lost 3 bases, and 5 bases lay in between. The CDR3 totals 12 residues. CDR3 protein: CASSFADYGYTF. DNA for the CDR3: TGTGCCAGCAGCTTCGCGGACTATGGCTACACCTTC.

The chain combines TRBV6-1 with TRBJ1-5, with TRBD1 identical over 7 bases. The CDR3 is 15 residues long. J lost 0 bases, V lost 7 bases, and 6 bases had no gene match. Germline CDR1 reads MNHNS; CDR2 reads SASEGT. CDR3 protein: CASNRGLLSNQPQHF. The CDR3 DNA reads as TGTGCCAGCAATAGGGGGCTACTTAGCAATCAGCCCCAGCATTTT.

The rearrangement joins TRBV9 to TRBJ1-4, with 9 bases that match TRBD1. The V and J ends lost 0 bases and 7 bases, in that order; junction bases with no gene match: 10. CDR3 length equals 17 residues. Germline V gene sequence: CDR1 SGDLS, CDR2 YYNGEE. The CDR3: CASSVAWDRVESEKLFF. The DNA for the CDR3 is TGTGCCAGCAGCGTAGCCTGGGACAGGGTGGAGAGTGAAAAACTGTTTTTT.

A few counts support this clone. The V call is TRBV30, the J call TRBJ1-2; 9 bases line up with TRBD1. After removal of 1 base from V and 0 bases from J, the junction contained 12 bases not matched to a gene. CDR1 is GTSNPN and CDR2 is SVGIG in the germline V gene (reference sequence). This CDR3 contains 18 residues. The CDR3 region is CAWSGERDREAPNYGYTF. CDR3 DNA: TGTGCCTGGAGTGGAGAGAGGGACAGGGAAGCGCCTAACTATGGCTACACCTTC.

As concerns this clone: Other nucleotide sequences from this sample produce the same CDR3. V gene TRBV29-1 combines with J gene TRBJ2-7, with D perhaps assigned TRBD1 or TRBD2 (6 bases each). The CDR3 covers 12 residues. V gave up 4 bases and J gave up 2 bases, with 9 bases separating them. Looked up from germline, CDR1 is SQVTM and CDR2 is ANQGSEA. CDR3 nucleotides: TGCAGCGTTGTAAGGGGGGCCTACGAGCAGTACTTC. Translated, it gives CSVVRGAYEQYF.

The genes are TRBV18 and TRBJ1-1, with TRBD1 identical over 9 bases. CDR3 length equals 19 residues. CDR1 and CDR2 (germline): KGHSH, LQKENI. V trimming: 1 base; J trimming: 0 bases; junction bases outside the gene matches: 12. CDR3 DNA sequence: TGTGCCAGCTCACCACAAAAACGGGCGACAGGGGGTCTGAACACTGAAGCTTTCTTT. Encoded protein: CASSPQKRATGGLNTEAFF. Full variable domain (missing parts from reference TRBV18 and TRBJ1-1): NAGVMQNPRHLVRRRGQEARLRCSPMKGHSHVYWYRQLPEEGLKFMVYLQKENIIDESGMPKERFSAEFPKEGPSILRIQQVVRGDSAAYFCASSPQKRATGGLNTEAFFGQGTRLTVV.

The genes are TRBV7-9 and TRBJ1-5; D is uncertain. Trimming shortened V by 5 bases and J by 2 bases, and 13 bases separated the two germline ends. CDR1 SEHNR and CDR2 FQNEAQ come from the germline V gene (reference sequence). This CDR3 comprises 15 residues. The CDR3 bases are TGTGCCAGCAGCGAGCAAGGTGGGGGCAATCAGCCCCAGCATTTT. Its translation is CASSEQGGGNQPQHF.

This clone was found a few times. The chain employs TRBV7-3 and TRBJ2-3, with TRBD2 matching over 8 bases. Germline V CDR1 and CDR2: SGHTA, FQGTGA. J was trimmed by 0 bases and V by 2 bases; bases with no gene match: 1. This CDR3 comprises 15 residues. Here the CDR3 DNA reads TGTGCCAGCAGCTTAGCTAGCGGGAGCACAGATACGCAGTATTTT. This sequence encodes CASSLASGSTDTQYF. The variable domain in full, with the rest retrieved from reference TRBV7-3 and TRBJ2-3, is GAGVSQTPSNKVTEKGKYVELRCDPISGHTALYWYRQSLGQGPEFLIYFQGTGAADDSGLPNDRFFAVRPEGSVSTLKIQRTERGDSAVYLCASSLASGSTDTQYFGPGTRLTVL.

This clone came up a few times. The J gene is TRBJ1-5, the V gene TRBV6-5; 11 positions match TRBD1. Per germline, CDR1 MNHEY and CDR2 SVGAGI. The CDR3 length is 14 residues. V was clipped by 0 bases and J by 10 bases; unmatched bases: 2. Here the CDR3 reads CASSYSGQGEPQHF. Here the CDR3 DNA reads TGTGCCAGCAGTTACTCGGGACAGGGGGAACCCCAGCATTTT.

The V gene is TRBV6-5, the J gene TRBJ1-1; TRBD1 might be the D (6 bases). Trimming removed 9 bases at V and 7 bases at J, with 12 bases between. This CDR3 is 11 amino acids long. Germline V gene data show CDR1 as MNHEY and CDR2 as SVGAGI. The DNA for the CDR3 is TGTGCCAGTGTTCTCAGGGGTGAAGCTTTCTTT. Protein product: CASVLRGEAFF.

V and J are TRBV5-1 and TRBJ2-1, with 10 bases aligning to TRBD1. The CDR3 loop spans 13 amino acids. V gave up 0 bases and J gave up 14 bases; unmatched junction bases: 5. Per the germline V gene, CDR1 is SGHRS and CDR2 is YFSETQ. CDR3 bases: TGCGCCAGCAGCTTGGAGACAGGGGGCTACAAGTTCTTC. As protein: CASSLETGGYKFF.

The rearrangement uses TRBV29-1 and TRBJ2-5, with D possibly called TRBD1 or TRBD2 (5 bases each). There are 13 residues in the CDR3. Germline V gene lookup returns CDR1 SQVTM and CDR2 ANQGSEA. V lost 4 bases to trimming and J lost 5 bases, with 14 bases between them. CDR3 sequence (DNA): TGCAGCGTTGGGACACCTCAGCGGGAGACCCAGTACTTC. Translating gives CSVGTPQRETQYF.

DNA of the CDR3: TGCGCCAGCAGCTTGGATTCCTCGACCTCCTACGAGCAGTACTTC. Its translation is CASSLDSSTSYEQYF. The V gene is TRBV5-1, the J gene TRBJ2-7; D call uncertain. The CDR3 is made up of 15 amino acids. The germline CDR1 and CDR2 sequences are SGHRS and YFSETQ. Deletions cut 0 bases from V and 0 bases from J, with 10 bases between.

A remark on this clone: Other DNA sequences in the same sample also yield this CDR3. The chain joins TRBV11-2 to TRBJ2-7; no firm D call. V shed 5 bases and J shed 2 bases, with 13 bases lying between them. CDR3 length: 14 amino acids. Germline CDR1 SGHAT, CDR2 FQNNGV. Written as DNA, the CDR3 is TGTGCCAGCAGCCTGGGCGCAGGCCCCTACGAGCAGTACTTC. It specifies CASSLGAGPYEQYF.

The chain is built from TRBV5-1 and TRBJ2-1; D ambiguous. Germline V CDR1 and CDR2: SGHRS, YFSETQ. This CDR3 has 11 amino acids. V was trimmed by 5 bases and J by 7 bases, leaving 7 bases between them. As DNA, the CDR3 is TGCGCCAGCAGTACATTAAATGAGCAGTTCTTC. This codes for CASSTLNEQFF.

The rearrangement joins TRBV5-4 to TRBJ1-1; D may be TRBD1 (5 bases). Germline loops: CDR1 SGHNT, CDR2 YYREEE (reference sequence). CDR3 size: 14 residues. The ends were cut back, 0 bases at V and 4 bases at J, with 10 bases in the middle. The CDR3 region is CASSLGGFTTEAFF. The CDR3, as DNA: TGTGCCAGCAGCTTGGGGGGGTTTACCACTGAAGCTTTCTTT.

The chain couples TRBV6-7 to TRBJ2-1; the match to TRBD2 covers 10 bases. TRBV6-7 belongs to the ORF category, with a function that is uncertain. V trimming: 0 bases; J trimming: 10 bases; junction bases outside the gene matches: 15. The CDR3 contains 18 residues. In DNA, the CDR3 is TGTGCCAGCAGTTACTCGATTTGGCTAGCGGGGGTGTCGGGGGAGCAGTTCTTC. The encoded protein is CASSYSIWLAGVSGEQFF.

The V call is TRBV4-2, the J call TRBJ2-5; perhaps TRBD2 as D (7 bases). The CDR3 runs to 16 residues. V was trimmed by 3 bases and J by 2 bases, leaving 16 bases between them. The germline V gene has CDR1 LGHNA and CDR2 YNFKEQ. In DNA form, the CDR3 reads TGTGCCAGCAGCCAGGCTAGGGGGGGTAAGCAAGAGACCCAGTACTTC. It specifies CASSQARGGKQETQYF.

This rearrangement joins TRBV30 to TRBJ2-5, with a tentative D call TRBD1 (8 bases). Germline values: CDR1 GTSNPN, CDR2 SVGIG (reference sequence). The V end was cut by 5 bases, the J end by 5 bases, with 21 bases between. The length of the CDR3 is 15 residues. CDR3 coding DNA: TGTGCCTGGGGGAGGGTTGGACAGGGAGGGGAGACCCAGTACTTC. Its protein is CAWGRVGQGGETQYF. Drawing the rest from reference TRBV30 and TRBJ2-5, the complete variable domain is SQTIHQWPATLVQPVGSPLSLECTVEGTSNPNLYWYRQAAGRGLQLLFYSVGIGQISSEVPQNLSASRPQDRQFILSSKKLLLSDSGFYLCAWGRVGQGGETQYFGPGTRLLVL.

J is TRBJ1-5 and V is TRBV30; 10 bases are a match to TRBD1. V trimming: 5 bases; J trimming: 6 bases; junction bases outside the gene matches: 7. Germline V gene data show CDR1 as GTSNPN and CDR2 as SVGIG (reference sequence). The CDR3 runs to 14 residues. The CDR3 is CAWSRDRGGQPQHF. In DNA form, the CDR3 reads TGTGCCTGGTCAAGGGACAGGGGTGGTCAGCCCCAGCATTTT.

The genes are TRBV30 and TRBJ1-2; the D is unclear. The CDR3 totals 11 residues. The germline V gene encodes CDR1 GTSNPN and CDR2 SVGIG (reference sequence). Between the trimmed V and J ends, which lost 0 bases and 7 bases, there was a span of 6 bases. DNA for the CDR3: TGTGCCTGGAGTGTAGTCGGTGGCTACACCTTC. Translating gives CAWSVVGGYTF.

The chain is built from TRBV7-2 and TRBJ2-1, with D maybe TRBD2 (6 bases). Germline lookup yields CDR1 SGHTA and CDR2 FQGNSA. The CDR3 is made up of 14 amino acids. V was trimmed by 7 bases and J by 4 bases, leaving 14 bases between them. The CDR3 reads CASTEGLAYNEQFF. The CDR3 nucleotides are TGTGCCAGCACCGAGGGGCTAGCGTACAATGAGCAGTTCTTC.